This TCR beta chain originates from a study of CD8+CD57+ T cells in acquired aplastic anemia. Across the whole study: On average, sorted CD4+ and CD8+ cells gave around 3 ug of DNA. Read counts for CD4+ cells (from healthy donors) averaged roughly 10 million. Study-level results: Patients and controls shared just under 30 CD8+ CDR3 sequences. Patient and control CD8+ Simpson's diversity was not significantly different.

It was genomic DNA that served as the template for profiling TCR beta VDJ and CDR3. Each CDR3 protein gets one entry after TCRdb re-called the reads with MiXCR. Among hundreds of thousands of distinct CDR3 sequences listed, under 80% were seen once. Germline CDR1 is SGHVS and CDR2 is FQNEAQ. V was cut by 6 bases and J by 6 bases, with 20 bases left in between. The CDR3 sequence is 15 residues long. As to this clonotype: The antigen remains unidentified.

The sequence came from a human donor in good health, serving as a control. The sample was sorted CD4+, CD8+, or CD8+CD57+ T cells (not recorded which) from PBMCs. This sequence joins TRBV7-8 and TRBJ1-2; D unclear. As DNA, the CDR3 is TGTGCCAGCAGTGTTGTAAAGGGAGCCATCAATGGCTACACCTTC. This gives the protein CASSVVKGAINGYTF.